The sequence of this T cell receptor beta chain was determined in a study of metastatic and nonmetastatic thyroid tumors. Study-wide background: Malignant thyroid and benign thyroid patients provided blood and tumor or nodule tissue whose repertoires were compared.

No treatment had been given to any patient before thyroid surgery. Trimming stripped 6 bases from V and 8 bases from J, with 13 bases between. CDR3 length equals 13 residues. Germline lookup yields CDR1 LNHDA and CDR2 SQIVND (reference sequence). Per the original methods: To classify distant metastasis in papillary thyroid cancer, a model was built from CDR3 differences across clinicopathological groups. TCRdb reanalyzed the PCR reads with MiXCR. TCRdb's processing, not the study's, gives the V and J calls here. The table has about 53,000 clones, approximately 22% seen once. This clone was recorded many times. Its specificity is unknown. Study-level points and caveats: Significantly greater TCR beta diversity was reportedly found in malignant thyroid tumors than in benign nodules (in blood and tumor).

Specimen: blood. This chain uses TRBV19 with TRBJ1-4; D is perhaps TRBD1 (5 bases). The origin of this receptor is a female donor with papillary thyroid cancer or a benign thyroid nodule (not recorded which). Some clones in this sample may be carry-over from other donors' samples. This chain's CDR3 is CASRGQGWEKLFF. As DNA, the CDR3 is TGTGCCAGTAGGGGGCAGGGCTGGGAAAAACTGTTTTTT. Drawing the rest from reference TRBV19 and TRBJ1-4, the complete variable domain is DGGITQSPKYLFRKEGQNVTLSCEQNLNHDAMYWYRQDPGQGLRLIYYSQIVNDFQKGDIAEGYSVSREKKESFPLTVTSAQKNPTAFYLCASRGQGWEKLFFGSGTQLSVL.